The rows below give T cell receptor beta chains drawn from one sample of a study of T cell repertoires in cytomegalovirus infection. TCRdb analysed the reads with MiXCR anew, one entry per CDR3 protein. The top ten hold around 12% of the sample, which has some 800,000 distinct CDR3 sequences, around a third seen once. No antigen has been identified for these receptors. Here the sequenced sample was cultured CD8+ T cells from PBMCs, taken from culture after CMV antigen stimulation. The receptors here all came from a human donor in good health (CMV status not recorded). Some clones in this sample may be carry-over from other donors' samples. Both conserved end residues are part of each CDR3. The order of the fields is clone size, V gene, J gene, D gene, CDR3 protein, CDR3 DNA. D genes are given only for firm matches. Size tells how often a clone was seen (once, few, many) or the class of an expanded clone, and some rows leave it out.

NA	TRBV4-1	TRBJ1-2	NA	CASSQPGVANYGYTF	TGCGCCAGCAGCCAACCGGGCGTCGCTAACTATGGCTACACCTTC
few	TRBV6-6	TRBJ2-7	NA	CASRLTGSSYEQYF	TGTGCCAGCAGGTTGACAGGAAGCTCCTACGAGCAGTACTTC
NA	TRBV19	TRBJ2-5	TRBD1	CASTSTGGEFETQYF	TGTGCCAGTACCTCGACAGGGGGCGAGTTCGAGACCCAGTACTTC
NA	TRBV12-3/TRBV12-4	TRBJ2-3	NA	CASTGNRDTQYF	TGTGCCAGCACAGGGAATAGAGATACGCAGTATTTT
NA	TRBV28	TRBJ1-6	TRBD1	CASSLKGQGDSPLHF	TGTGCCAGCAGTTTGAAGGGACAGGGAGATTCACCCCTCCACTTT
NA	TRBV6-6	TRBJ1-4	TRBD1	CASKEFPQGLPEKLFF	TGTGCCAGCAAAGAATTTCCACAGGGGCTACCCGAAAAACTGTTTTTT
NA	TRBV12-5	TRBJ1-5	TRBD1	CASGNRDRGFSQPQHF	TGTGCTAGTGGGAACCGGGACAGGGGATTTAGTCAGCCCCAGCATTTT
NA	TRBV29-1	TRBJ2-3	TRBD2	CSVDGRGSSEYF	TGCAGCGTTGACGGGCGGGGGAGCTCTGAGTATTTT
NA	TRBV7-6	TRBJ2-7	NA	CASGGERGFGYEQYF	TGTGCCAGCGGGGGAGAGAGGGGTTTCGGCTACGAGCAGTACTTC
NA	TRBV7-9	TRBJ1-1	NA	CASRERFMNTEAFF	TGTGCCAGCAGGGAGAGATTCATGAACACTGAAGCTTTCTTT
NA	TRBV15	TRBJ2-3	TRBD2	CATSRDLTSYTQYF	TGTGCCACCAGCAGAGATCTGACTAGCTATACGCAGTATTTT
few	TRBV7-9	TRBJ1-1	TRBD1	CASSIPLTGSSGYTEAFF	TGTGCCAGCAGCATCCCGCTGACAGGGTCGTCTGGGTACACTGAAGCTTTCTTT
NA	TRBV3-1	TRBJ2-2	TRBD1	CASSLFRTGINTGELFF	TGTGCCAGCAGCCTTTTTAGGACAGGCATCAACACCGGGGAGCTGTTTTTT
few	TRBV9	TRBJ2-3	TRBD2	CASSVHPIVTSGGAMTDTQYF	TGTGCCAGCAGCGTCCACCCTATAGTGACTAGCGGGGGGGCGATGACAGATACGCAGTATTTT
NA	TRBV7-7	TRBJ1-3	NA	CASSLAGGRGNTIYF	TGTGCTAGCAGCTTGGCCGGGGGCCGAGGAAACACCATATATTTT
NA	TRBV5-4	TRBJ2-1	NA	CASSSRGAYNEQFF	TGTGCCAGCAGCTCGCGGGGCGCTTACAATGAGCAGTTCTTC
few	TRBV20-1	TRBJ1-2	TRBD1	CSAWTGADGYTF	TGCAGTGCATGGACAGGGGCGGATGGCTACACCTTC
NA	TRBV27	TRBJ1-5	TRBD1	CASRRTGPSKTPQHF	TGTGCCAGCAGGCGGACAGGCCCTTCCAAGACGCCCCAGCATTTT
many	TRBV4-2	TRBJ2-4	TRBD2	CASSQEAWLAGENIQYF	TGTGCCAGCAGCCAAGAAGCGTGGCTAGCGGGGGAAAACATTCAGTACTTC
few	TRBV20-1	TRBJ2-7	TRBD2	CSARDTKWTSGGPGSYEQYF	TGCAGTGCTAGAGATACTAAATGGACTAGCGGGGGCCCCGGGTCCTACGAGCAGTACTTC
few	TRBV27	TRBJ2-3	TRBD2	CASRDEAGMGTDTQYF	TGTGCCAGCAGAGATGAAGCGGGGATGGGCACAGATACGCAGTATTTT
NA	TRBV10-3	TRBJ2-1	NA	CAIMGERSSYNEQFF	TGTGCCATCATGGGAGAGCGGAGCTCCTACAATGAGCAGTTCTTC
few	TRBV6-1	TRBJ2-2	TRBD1	CASSTTGHGELFF	TGTGCCAGCAGCACGACAGGGCACGGGGAGCTGTTTTTT
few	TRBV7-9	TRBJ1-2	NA	CASSHAGAATSNYGYTF	TGTGCCAGCAGCCACGCCGGGGCAGCGACTTCTAACTATGGCTACACCTTC
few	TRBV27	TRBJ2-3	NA	CASSLVGARTDTQYF	TGTGCCAGCAGTTTGGTGGGGGCCCGCACAGATACGCAGTATTTT